These 6 T cell receptor beta chains share one sample of origin, sequenced in a study of T cell repertoires in cytomegalovirus infection. TCRdb itself ran the reads through MiXCR, one entry per CDR3 protein. There are 350,000 to 450,000 distinct CDR3 sequences in the sample; around 18% occur only once, and around 10% lies in the top ten. Sequencing was carried out using PBMCs. The source is a human donor in good health (CMV status not recorded). Some clones in this sample may be carry-over from other donors' samples.

A few counts support this clonotype. The V call is TRBV2, the J call TRBJ2-5; 8 bases map to TRBD1. CDR1 is SNHLY and CDR2 is FYNNEI in the germline V gene. V trimming: 3 bases; J trimming: 3 bases; junction bases outside the gene matches: 6. The CDR3 extends over 15 amino acids. The CDR3 nucleotides read TGTGCCAGCAGTGACCCGGCAGGGGGCGAAGAGACCCAGTACTTC. This sequence encodes CASSDPAGGEETQYF.

The chain combines TRBV20-1 with TRBJ2-7, with 10 nucleotides matching TRBD1. V was clipped by 5 bases and J by 7 bases; unmatched bases: 8. CDR3 length equals 13 residues. Germline V CDR1 and CDR2: DFQATT, SNEGSKA (reference sequence). The CDR3 here is CSAVRQGAREQYF. The CDR3 coding sequence is TGCAGTGCTGTGCGACAGGGGGCTCGTGAGCAGTACTTC.

This clonotype showed up many times. The rearrangement uses TRBV11-3 and TRBJ1-6, with D possibly matching TRBD1 (6 bases). The CDR3 has 16 residues. The V gene lost 5 bases and the J gene lost 9 bases, with 20 bases spanning the gap. Germline CDR1 is SGHNT and CDR2 is YENEEA. CDR3 bases: TGTGCCAGCAGCCAACAGGACAGAAAAGGGTCTTCACCCCTCCACTTT. It encodes CASSQQDRKGSSPLHF.

The chain employs TRBV7-4 and TRBJ2-5; no firm D call. The CDR3 consists of 13 residues. Germline V gene sequence: CDR1 SGHVT, CDR2 SQSDAQ. V was cut by 5 bases and J by 4 bases, with 11 bases left in between. In DNA, the CDR3 is TGTGCCAGCAGCGTGGTTTTCCCAGAGACCCAGTACTTC. Translating it yields CASSVVFPETQYF.

The chain is built from TRBV14 and TRBJ2-1; D is possibly TRBD2 (6 bases). Germline assignment: CDR1 SGHDN and CDR2 FVKESK. The length of the CDR3 is 15 residues. Trimming left V 2 bases short and J 7 bases short, with 15 bases between. CDR3 region: CASSQLGLPRNEQFF. The CDR3 DNA reads TGTGCCAGCAGCCAACTGGGACTCCCTAGGAATGAGCAGTTCTTC.

The chain links TRBV27 to TRBJ2-7; 10 nucleotides line up with TRBD2. There are 15 residues in the CDR3. Trimming cost V 2 bases and J 5 bases; bases outside gene matches: 6. Germline CDR1 reads MNHEY; CDR2 reads SMNVEV (reference sequence). Written as DNA, the CDR3 is TGTGCCAGCAGTTTAAGGACTAGCGGACTCAACGAGCAGTACTTC. Its translation is CASSLRTSGLNEQYF.